This entry concerns a single TCR beta chain. These data are taken from a study of T cell responses to AZD1222 COVID-19 vaccine. Trimming cost V 6 bases and J 2 bases, with 10 bases left between them. The CDR3 is made up of 13 amino acids. TCRdb's table, derived via immunoSEQ multiplex PCR, lists solely in-frame clones and lacks some. The table includes 95,000 to 150,000 clones, under 95% detected once. The sample was peripheral blood, taken on day 0 of AZD1222 vaccination. V gene TRBV12-3 or TRBV12-4 combines with J gene TRBJ1-2; a weak D match, TRBD1 (6 bases). The sequence came from an adult in good health. The chain's CDR3 is CASSLDSNYGYTF. Here the CDR3 DNA reads TGTGCCAGCAGCTTGGACAGCAACTATGGCTACACCTTC.